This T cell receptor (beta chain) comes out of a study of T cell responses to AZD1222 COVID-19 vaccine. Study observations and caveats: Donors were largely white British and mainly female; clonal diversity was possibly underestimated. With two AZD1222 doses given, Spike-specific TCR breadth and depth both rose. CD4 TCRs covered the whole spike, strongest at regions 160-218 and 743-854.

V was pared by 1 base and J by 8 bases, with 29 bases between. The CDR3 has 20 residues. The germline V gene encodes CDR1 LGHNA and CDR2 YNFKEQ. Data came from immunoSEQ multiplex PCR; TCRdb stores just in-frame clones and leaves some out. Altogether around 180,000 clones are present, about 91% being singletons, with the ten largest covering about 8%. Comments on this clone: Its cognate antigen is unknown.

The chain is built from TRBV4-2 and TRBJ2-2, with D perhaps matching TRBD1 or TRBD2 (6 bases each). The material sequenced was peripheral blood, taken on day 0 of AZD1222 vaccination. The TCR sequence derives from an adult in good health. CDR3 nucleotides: TGTGCCAGCAGCCAAGGGATTAGTGGAGGGCGGGGAACAGGGTCAGGGGAGCTGTTTTTT. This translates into CASSQGISGGRGTGSGELFF.